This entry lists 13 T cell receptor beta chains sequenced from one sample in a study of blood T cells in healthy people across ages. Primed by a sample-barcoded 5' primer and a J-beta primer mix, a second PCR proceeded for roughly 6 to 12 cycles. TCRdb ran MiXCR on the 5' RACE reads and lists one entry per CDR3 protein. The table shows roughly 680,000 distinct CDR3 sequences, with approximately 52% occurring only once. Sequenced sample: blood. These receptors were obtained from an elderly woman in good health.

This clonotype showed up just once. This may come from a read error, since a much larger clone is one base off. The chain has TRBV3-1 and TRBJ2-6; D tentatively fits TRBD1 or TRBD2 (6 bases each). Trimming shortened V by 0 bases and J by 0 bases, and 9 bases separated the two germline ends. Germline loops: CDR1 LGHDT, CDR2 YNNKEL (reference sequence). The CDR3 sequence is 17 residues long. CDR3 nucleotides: TGTGCCAGCAGCCAAGAAGGGGGGATCTCTGGGGCCAACGTCCTGACTTTC. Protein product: CASSQEGGISGANVLTF.

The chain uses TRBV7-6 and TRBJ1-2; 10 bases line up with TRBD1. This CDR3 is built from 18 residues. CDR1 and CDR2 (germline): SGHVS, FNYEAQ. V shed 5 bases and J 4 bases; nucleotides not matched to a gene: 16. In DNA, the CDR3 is TGTGCCAGCAGCACTATCCGGGACAGGGGCGGATTAGGCTATGGCTACACCTTC. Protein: CASSTIRDRGGLGYGYTF.

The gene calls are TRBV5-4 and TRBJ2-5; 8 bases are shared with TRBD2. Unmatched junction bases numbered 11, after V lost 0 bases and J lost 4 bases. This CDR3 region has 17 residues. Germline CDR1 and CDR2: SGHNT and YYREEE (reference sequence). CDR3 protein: CASSLGGWSGSGETQYF. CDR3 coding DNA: TGTGCCAGCAGCTTGGGCGGATGGAGCGGGAGCGGAGAGACCCAGTACTTC.

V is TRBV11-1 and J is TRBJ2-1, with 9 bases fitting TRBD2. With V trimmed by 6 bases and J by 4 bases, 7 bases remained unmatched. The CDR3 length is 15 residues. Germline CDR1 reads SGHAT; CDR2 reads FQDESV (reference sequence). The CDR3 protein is CASSHLAGPYNEQFF. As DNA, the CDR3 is TGTGCCAGCAGTCATCTAGCGGGACCTTACAATGAGCAGTTCTTC. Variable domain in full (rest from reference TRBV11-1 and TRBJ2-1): EAEVAQSPRYKITEKSQAVAFWCDPISGHATLYWYRQILGQGPELLVQFQDESVVDDSQLPKDRFSAERLKGVDSTLKIQPAELGDSAMYLCASSHLAGPYNEQFFGPGTRLTVL.

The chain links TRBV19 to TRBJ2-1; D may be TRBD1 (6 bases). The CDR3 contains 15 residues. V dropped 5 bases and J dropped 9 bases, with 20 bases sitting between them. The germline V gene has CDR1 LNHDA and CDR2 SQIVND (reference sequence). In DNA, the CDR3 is TGTGCCAGTAGTTGGAGACGAGGGGGAATTCTTGAGCAGTTCTTC. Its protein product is CASSWRRGGILEQFF.

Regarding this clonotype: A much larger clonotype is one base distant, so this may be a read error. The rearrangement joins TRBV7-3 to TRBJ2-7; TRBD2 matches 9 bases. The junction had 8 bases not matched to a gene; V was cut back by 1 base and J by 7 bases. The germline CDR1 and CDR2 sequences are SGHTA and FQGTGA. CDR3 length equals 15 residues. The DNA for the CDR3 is TGTGCCAGCAGCTTAAAGAGTCTAGCGGGAAATGAGCAGTACTTC. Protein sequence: CASSLKSLAGNEQYF.

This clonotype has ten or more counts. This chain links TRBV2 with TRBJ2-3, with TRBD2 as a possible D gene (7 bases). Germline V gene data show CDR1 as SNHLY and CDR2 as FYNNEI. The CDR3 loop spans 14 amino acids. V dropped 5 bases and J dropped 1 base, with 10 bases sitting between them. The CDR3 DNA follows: TGTGCCAGCAGTAAAGGGGGGGGCACAGATACGCAGTATTTT. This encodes CASSKGGGTDTQYF.

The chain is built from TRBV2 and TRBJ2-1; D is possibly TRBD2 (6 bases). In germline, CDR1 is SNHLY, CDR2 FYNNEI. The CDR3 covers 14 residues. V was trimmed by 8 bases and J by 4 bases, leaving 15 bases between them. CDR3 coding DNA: TGTGCCAGCCTCCCTAGCGCCCTTTACAATGAGCAGTTCTTC. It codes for CASLPSALYNEQFF.

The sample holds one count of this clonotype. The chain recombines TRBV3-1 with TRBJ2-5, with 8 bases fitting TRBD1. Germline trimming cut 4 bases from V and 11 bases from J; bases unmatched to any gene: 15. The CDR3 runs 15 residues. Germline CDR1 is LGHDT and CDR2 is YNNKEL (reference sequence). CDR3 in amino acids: CASSRADRDLLEQYF. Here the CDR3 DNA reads TGTGCCAGCAGCCGCGCGGACAGGGACCTATTGGAGCAGTACTTC.

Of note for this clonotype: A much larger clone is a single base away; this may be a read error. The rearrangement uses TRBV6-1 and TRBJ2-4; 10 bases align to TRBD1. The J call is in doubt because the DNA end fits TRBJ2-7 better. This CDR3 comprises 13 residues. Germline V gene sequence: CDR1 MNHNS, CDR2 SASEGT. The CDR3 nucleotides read TGTGCCTGCCGGGGACAGGGGTACTACGAGCAGTACTTC. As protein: CACRGQGYYEQYF.

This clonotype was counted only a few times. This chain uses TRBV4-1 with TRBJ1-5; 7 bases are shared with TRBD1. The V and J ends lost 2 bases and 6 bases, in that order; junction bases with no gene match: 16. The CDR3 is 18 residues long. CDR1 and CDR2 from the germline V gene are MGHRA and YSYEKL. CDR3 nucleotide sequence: TGCGCCAGCAGCCAAAGCCCAGGGGGGGCGGTTAATTCTCAGCCCCAGCATTTT. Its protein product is CASSQSPGGAVNSQPQHF.

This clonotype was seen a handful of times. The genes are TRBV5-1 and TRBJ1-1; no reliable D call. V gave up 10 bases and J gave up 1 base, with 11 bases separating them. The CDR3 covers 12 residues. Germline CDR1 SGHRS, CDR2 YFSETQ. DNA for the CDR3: TGCGCCGCGAGCCCGGGGAACACTGAAGCTTTCTTT. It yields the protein CAASPGNTEAFF.

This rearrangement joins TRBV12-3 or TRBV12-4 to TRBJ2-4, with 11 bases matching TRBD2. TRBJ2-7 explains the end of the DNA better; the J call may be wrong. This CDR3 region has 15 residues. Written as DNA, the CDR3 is TGTGCCAGCAGCACCACTAGCGGGAGTATGGACGAGCAGTACTTC. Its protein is CASSTTSGSMDEQYF.